This entry concerns a single TCR beta chain. Antigen specificity is unknown. The donors were adults (healthy and HIV-negative) with no recent acute infections or vaccinations. A CD45RA-negative memory subset and a CD45RA+ naive subset were separated from the CD4+ cells. After removal of 6 bases from V and 4 bases from J, the junction contained 7 bases not matched to a gene. This CDR3 has 15 amino acids. CDR1 and CDR2 (germline): SQVTM, ANQGSEA. The data were taken from a study of shared clonotypes between healthy human individuals. Profiled with immunoSEQ multiplex PCR; TCRdb holds only in-frame clones, not every one. The table shows about 2.5 million clones, with roughly 90% occurring only once. Study observations and caveats: Approximately 5.4% of naive CD4 clonotypes were common to a handful of donors.

This sequence joins TRBV29-1 and TRBJ1-4, with 11 positions matching TRBD1. The sequence derives from a young man in good health. Some clones in this sample may be carry-over from other donors' samples. Input material: naive CD4+ T cells from PBMCs. Subset specified: CD45RA+ positively selected. The CDR3 loop is CSVYGTGGDNEKLFF. As DNA, the CDR3 is TGCAGCGTATACGGGACAGGGGGGGATAATGAAAAACTGTTTTTT.